This is a list of T cell receptor beta chains from one sample in a study of T cell changes during pregnancy in multiple sclerosis. Measured with immunoSEQ multiplex PCR; TCRdb has only the in-frame clones, and not every one. The sample contains about 30,000 clones, roughly nine tenths of which appear only once. The sample was CD4+ T cells from peripheral blood mononuclear cells, taken in the second trimester of pregnancy. The receptors shown here come from a female donor in good health, enrolled as a control in a pregnancy study. Both conserved end residues are part of each CDR3. A D gene is named only where the DNA matches it firmly. Size is stated for part of the rows, as once, few or many counts, or as a class when the clone is expanded.

CDR3 DNA: TGTGCCAGCAGTCGTAGCGGGAGTATATACAATGAGCAGTTCTTC
CDR3 protein: CASSRSGSIYNEQFF
D gene: TRBD2
clone size: .
J gene: TRBJ2-1
V gene: TRBV6-1

CDR3 DNA: TGTGCCAGCAGCCCCCGTTGGGGGCTGGGGGCTTTCTTT
CDR3 protein: CASSPRWGLGAFF
D gene: .
clone size: few
J gene: TRBJ1-1
V gene: TRBV7-9

CDR3 DNA: TGTGCCAGCAGCTTAGCGCTCGGCGGGGTGACCGGGGAGCTGTTTTTT
CDR3 protein: CASSLALGGVTGELFF
D gene: .
clone size: once
J gene: TRBJ2-2
V gene: TRBV7-9

CDR3 DNA: TGCGCCAGCAGCTTAAGCGGGATGGGGAATGAGCAGTTCTTC
CDR3 protein: CASSLSGMGNEQFF
D gene: TRBD2
clone size: .
J gene: TRBJ2-1
V gene: TRBV5-1

CDR3 DNA: TGTGCCAGCAGACCCTGGACAGGGAATGAGCAGTTCTTC
CDR3 protein: CASRPWTGNEQFF
D gene: TRBD1
clone size: .
J gene: TRBJ2-1
V gene: TRBV6-5

CDR3 DNA: TGTGCCAGCAGCGTAGCGGGGGGTCGTGGAGCAGGCTCCTACGAGCAGTACTTC
CDR3 protein: CASSVAGGRGAGSYEQYF
D gene: TRBD2
clone size: .
J gene: TRBJ2-7
V gene: TRBV9

CDR3 DNA: TGTGCCAGCAGCTTAGCGACAGGGCCCTCCTACGAGCAGTACTTC
CDR3 protein: CASSLATGPSYEQYF
D gene: TRBD1
clone size: .
J gene: TRBJ2-7
V gene: TRBV7-2

CDR3 DNA: TGTGCCAGCAGCTTAGGTGACAGGGAGAACGAGCAGTACTTC
CDR3 protein: CASSLGDRENEQYF
D gene: TRBD1
clone size: .
J gene: TRBJ2-7
V gene: TRBV7-9

CDR3 DNA: TGTGCCATCACTAAGGGAGCGGGGGCCGACAATGAGCAGTTCTTC
CDR3 protein: CAITKGAGADNEQFF
D gene: TRBD2
clone size: .
J gene: TRBJ2-1
V gene: TRBV10-3

CDR3 DNA: TGTGCCAGCAGGATAGGGGCCTACGAGCAGTACTTC
CDR3 protein: CASRIGAYEQYF
D gene: .
clone size: .
J gene: TRBJ2-7
V gene: TRBV6-1

CDR3 DNA: TGTGCCAGCAGTTCCACTGGACAGGGGAATCAGCCCCAGCATTTT
CDR3 protein: CASSSTGQGNQPQHF
D gene: TRBD1
clone size: .
J gene: TRBJ1-5
V gene: TRBV6-6